The present TCR beta chain was sequenced within a study of molecular identifiers for immune sequencing clone quantification. TCRdb recomputed calls from the PCR reads with MiXCR, one row per CDR3 protein. The sample includes around 480,000 distinct CDR3 sequences, less than 30% of them seen just once. Study findings and constraints: Naive cells had under 1% of molecules in clones above 20 RNA copies, effectors over 99%.

This clonotype was counted at least ten times. The antigen remains unidentified. The length of the CDR3 is 16 residues. The germline V and J ends were trimmed by 4 bases and 0 bases, with 13 bases remaining between them. CDR1 and CDR2 from the germline V gene are LGHNA and YSLEER. The origin of this receptor is a human donor in good health. Some libraries in this study had Jurkat cell RNA spiked in. The chain employs TRBV4-3 and TRBJ1-5; D is perhaps TRBD1 (5 bases). Sequencing used naive CD8+ T cells from blood, with Jurkat cell RNA spiked in. The subset is: FACS-sorted CD8+CD4-CCR7+CD45RA+ naive T cells. The CDR3 loop reads CASSPDRAYSNQPQHF. The CDR3 DNA follows: TGCGCCAGCAGCCCAGACAGAGCGTATAGCAATCAGCCCCAGCATTTT.